This T cell receptor beta chain was recorded in a study of shared clonotypes between healthy human individuals. The study, taken as a whole, reports: It was only blood that was sampled, and tissue repertoires likely differ. Generation probability values for non-shared clonotypes were lower than those for clonotypes shared by all four donors. Among several donors, about 5% of naive CD4 clonotypes were found in common.

In germline, CDR1 is SGHTA, CDR2 FQGNSA. With 5 bases removed from V and 5 bases from J, the gap between germline ends came to 12 bases. The CDR3 spans 14 residues. The run depth of the assay was deep. Produced via immunoSEQ multiplex PCR; TCRdb's table is partial and in-frame only. This table has about 2 million clones, 85% to 95% appearing once. Concerning this clone: Its antigen is undetermined.

The V gene is TRBV7-2, the J gene TRBJ2-2; no clear D gene. This sequence was found in a man between 18 and 35 years old in good health. Sequencing was performed on naive CD4+ T cells sorted from blood. Subset: CD45RA+ positively selected. CDR3 amino acids: CASSPFTPTGELFF. The CDR3 nucleotides read TGTGCCAGCAGCCCCTTTACCCCGACCGGGGAGCTGTTTTTT.